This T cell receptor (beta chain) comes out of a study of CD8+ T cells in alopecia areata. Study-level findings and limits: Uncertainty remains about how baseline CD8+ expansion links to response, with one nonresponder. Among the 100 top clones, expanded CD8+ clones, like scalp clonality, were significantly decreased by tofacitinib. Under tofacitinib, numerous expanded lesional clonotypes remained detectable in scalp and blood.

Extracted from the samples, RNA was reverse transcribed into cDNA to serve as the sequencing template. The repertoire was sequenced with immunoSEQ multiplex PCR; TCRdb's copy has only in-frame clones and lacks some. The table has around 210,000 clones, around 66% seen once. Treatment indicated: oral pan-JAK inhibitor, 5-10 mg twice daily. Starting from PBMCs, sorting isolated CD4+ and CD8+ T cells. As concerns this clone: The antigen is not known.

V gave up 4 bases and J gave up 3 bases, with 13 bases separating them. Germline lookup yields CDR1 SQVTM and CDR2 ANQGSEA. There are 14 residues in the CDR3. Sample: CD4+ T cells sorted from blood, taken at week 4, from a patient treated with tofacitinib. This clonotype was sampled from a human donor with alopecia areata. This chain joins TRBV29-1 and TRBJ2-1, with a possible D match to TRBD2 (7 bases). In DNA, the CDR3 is TGCAGCGTTGTAGGGGGAGGGATCTACAATGAGCAGTTCTTC. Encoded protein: CSVVGGGIYNEQFF.